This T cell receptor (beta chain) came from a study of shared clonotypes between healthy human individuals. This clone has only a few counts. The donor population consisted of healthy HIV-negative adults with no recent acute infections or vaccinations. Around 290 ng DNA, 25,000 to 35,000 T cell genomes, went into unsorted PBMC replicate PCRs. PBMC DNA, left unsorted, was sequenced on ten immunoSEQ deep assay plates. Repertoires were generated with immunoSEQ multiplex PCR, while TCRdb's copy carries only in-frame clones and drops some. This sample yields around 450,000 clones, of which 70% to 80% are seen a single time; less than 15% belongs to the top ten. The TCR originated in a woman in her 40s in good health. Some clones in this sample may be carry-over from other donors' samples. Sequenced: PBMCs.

The DNA of the CDR3 is TGTGCCAGCTTCCCTGATGACGAGCAGTACTTC. This translates into CASFPDDEQYF. The chain is built from TRBV7-4 and TRBJ2-7; D not resolved. Germline V CDR1 and CDR2: SGHVT, SQSDAQ. Trimming cost V 8 bases and J 5 bases, with 10 bases left between them. This CDR3 has 11 amino acids.